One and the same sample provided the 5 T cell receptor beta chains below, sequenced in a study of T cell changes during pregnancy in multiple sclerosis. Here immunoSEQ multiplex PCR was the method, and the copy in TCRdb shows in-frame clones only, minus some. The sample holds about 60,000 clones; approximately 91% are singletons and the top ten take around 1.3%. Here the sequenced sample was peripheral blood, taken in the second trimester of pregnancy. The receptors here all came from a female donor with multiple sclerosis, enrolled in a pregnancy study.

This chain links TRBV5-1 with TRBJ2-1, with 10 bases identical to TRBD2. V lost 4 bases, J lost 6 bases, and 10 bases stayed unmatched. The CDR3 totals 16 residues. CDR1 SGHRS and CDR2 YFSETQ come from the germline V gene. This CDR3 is CASSVTSGVLSNEQFF. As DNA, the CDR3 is TGCGCCAGCAGCGTTACTAGCGGGGTCCTCTCCAATGAGCAGTTCTTC.

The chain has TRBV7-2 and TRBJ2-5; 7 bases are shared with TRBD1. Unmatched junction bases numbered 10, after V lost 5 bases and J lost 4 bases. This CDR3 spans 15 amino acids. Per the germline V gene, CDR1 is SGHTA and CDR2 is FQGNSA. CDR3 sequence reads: CASSPGQAGRETQYF. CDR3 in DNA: TGTGCCAGCAGCCCAGGACAGGCGGGTAGAGAGACCCAGTACTTC.

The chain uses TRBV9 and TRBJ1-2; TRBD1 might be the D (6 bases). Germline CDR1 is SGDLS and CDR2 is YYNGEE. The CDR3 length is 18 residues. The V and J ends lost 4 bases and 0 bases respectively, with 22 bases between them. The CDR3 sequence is CASSPRPQGSFANYGYTF. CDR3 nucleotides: TGTGCCAGCAGCCCTCGGCCACAGGGCTCGTTCGCTAACTATGGCTACACCTTC.

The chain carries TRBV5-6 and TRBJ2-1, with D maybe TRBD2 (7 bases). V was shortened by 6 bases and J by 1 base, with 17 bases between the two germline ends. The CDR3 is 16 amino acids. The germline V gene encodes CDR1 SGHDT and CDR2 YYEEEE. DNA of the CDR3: TGTGCCAGCAATCTCTGGGGAGGGGGTTCCTACAATGAGCAGTTCTTC. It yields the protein CASNLWGGGSYNEQFF.

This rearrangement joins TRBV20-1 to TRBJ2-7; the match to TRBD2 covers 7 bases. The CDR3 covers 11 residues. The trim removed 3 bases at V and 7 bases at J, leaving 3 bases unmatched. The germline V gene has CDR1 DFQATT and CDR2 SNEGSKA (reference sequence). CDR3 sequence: CSASGGGEQYF. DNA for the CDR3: TGCAGTGCTAGCGGGGGAGGGGAGCAGTACTTC.